The clone carrying this T cell receptor beta chain has just a few counts. The antigen remains undetermined. This sample stems from a study of T cell responses to AZD1222 COVID-19 vaccine. Overall study results and limits: Scientists sampled the repertoires only once the peak T cell response had passed.

The CDR3 contains 15 residues. Germline assignment: CDR1 SEHNR and CDR2 FQNEAQ (reference sequence). The V gene lost 3 bases and the J gene lost 7 bases, with 13 bases spanning the gap. Produced via immunoSEQ multiplex PCR; TCRdb's table is partial and in-frame only. This sample has 110,000 to 150,000 clones, with roughly 88% found just once. V usage is TRBV7-9 and J usage is TRBJ1-6; weak D call: TRBD1 (6 bases). This material consisted of peripheral blood, taken 28 days after the second AZD1222 dose. This TCR derives from an adult who received the AZD1222 COVID-19 vaccine. For the CDR3, the DNA is TGTGCCAGCAGCTTGAAGGACAGACGGAATTCACCCCTCCACTTT. Its protein product is CASSLKDRRNSPLHF. Variable domain in full (rest from reference TRBV7-9 and TRBJ1-6): DTGVSQNPRHKITKRGQNVTFRCDPISEHNRLYWYRQTLGQGPEFLTYFQNEAQLEKSRLLSDRFSAERPKGSFSTLEIQRTEQGDSAMYLCASSLKDRRNSPLHFGNGTRLTVT.